A single sample gave rise to the 5 T cell receptor beta chains below, sequenced in a study of blood T cell repertoires in COVID-19. Assay used: immunoSEQ multiplex PCR; TCRdb lists only in-frame clones, some missing. The sample lists more than 200,000 clones, approximately 91% occurring once. The sequenced material came from peripheral blood. Source of these receptors: a woman in her forties who had recovered from COVID-19.

The CDR3 reads CAISEIGQGPSYEQYF. CDR3 sequence (DNA): TGTGCCATCAGTGAGATAGGACAGGGGCCCTCCTACGAGCAGTACTTC. This sequence joins TRBV10-3 and TRBJ2-7; 9 nucleotides align to TRBD1. CDR1 is ENHRY and CDR2 is SYGVKD in the germline V gene. The CDR3 has 16 amino acids. Unmatched junction bases numbered 5, after V lost 2 bases and J lost 0 bases.

The CDR3 loop reads CASADRTGDRYEQYF. The CDR3 DNA follows: TGTGCCAGTGCCGACCGGACAGGGGATAGATACGAGCAGTACTTC. The chain is built from TRBV19 and TRBJ2-7; 9 bases fit TRBD1. CDR3 length: 15 residues. Germline lookup yields CDR1 LNHDA and CDR2 SQIVND (reference sequence). V gave up 8 bases and J gave up 4 bases; unmatched junction bases: 12.

CDR3 sequence (DNA): TGTGCCAGTAGTATGTTGGTTGGCCAAGGGGGCTTCTACAATGAGCAGTTCTTC. This codes for CASSMLVGQGGFYNEQFF. This chain joins TRBV19 and TRBJ2-1; 7 bases match TRBD1. The CDR3 runs 18 residues. From germline, CDR1 is LNHDA and CDR2 SQIVND (reference sequence). Trimming took 3 bases from V and 3 from J; bases not matched to a gene: 14.

A single count supports this clone. The chain links TRBV9 to TRBJ2-1; TRBD2 aligns across 7 bases. This CDR3 is 17 amino acids long. Germline V gene sequence: CDR1 SGDLS, CDR2 YYNGEE. V shed 0 bases and J 4 bases; nucleotides not matched to a gene: 10. Written as DNA, the CDR3 is TGTGCCAGCAGCGTAGCTGGCGGGGGACTGGGGTACAATGAGCAGTTCTTC. Protein: CASSVAGGGLGYNEQFF.

This clone was recorded once. This chain links TRBV4-3 with TRBJ1-4, with a weak D call TRBD1 (6 bases). Per the germline V gene, CDR1 is LGHNA and CDR2 is YSLEER. The CDR3 extends over 15 amino acids. Trimming took off 5 bases at V and 7 bases at J, with 17 bases between the two ends. CDR3 sequence (DNA): TGCGCCAGCAGCGGACAGAAGAAATATGGTGAAAAACTGTTTTTT. Translated: CASSGQKKYGEKLFF.